This T cell receptor (beta chain) was recovered during a study of OX40 agonist ivuxolimab in advanced cancers. Regarding the study in general: Ivuxolimab, which targeted the costimulatory receptor OX40 (CD134), was an agonistic, fully human IgG2 monoclonal antibody. Intravenous ivuxolimab was administered to patients every 2 weeks at six dose levels: 0.01, 0.1, 0.3, 1.5, 3 and 10 mg/kg. Of the 52 patients in dose escalation, 19 had hepatocellular carcinoma, about 15 had melanoma, 9 had renal cell carcinoma and 9 had head and neck cancer. In the dose-escalation cohort, approximately 82% of patients were male, and the mean age was roughly 60 years with a range of roughly 23 to 90. Patients were allowed to have had prior anti-PD-1, anti-PD-L1 or anti-CTLA-4 therapy, and 30% to 40% of the dose-escalation patients had previously received checkpoint inhibitors. Three dose-escalation patients achieved partial responses, one with hepatocellular carcinoma and two with cutaneous melanoma. The purpose of peripheral TCRbeta sequencing was to test whether ivuxolimab changed TCR sequence diversity and led to clonal T-cell expansion. The monotherapy dose-escalation portion (N of about 50 patients) of the phase I ivuxolimab trial is reported in the paper.

Genomic DNA was extracted from sorted cells for sequencing of the TCRbeta CDR3 region. The immunoSEQ Assay was used to sequence the TCRbeta CDR3 regions. Not all clones reach the TCRdb copy of this immuneACCESS table, which keeps in-frame sequences only. Checked studies attribute under half of the gap to unresolved V genes and leave the rest unexplained. The sample has 25,000 to 35,000 clones on record, 79% of them singletons. Together, the top ten hold 15% of the sample. The trial excluded patients who had a history of autoimmune disease or who were on systemic immunosuppression. In every dose cohort, peripheral blood was drawn for TCR sequencing at baseline, cycle 4 day 1, and cycle 7 day 1. Samples came from an open-label, multicenter, first-in-human phase I dose-escalation trial of ivuxolimab. Adults with locally advanced or metastatic head and neck squamous cell, hepatocellular, melanoma or renal cell carcinoma were enrolled in the trial. Before TCR sequencing, CD4+ T cells and CD8+ T cells were sorted from peripheral blood as separate populations.

The CDR3 has 14 amino acids, counting the end cysteine and phenylalanine. Only CDR3 DNA remains: 42 bases, in frame from the first base. In the germline V gene, CDR1 corresponds to SQVTM and CDR2 to ANQGSEA. V drops 7 bases and J drops 4 bases, leaving 19 bases in between. This clone has only one observation. The antigen it binds to is not known. No much larger clone exists at a distance of one base, and base qualities are not known. Points the paper makes about the study in general: Clonal expansion of both CD4+ and CD8+ blood T cells was observed from baseline to week 6 at doses 0.1 to 3.0 mg/kg. On average, CD8+ T cells showed more expanded clones than CD4+ T cells after ivuxolimab. Low levels of normalized T-cell clonal expansion were also seen in some nonresponding patients. In the 0.1-3.0 mg/kg groups, partial responders had among the lowest normalized peripheral clonal expansion, particularly in CD8+ T cells. Antigen specificity was not determined for the clonally expanded peripheral T cells.

The TCR originated in an adult with an advanced solid tumor such as melanoma, head and neck, liver or kidney cancer. The sample here was CD4+ or CD8+ T cells sorted from blood, taken in a trial of the OX40 agonist ivuxolimab. This receptor chain uses TRBV29-1 and TRBJ1-1, with the D gene not confidently named. The CDR3 reads as follows: CSGGGGKGTTEAFF. The sequenced DNA: TGCAGCGGTGGTGGAGGAAAGGGAACCACTGAAGCTTTCTTT.